Listed here are 16 T cell receptor beta chains from one sample, sequenced in a study of blood T cell repertoires in COVID-19. Profiling relied on immunoSEQ multiplex PCR, and the TCRdb table lists in-frame clones only, not all of them. The table shows more than 85,000 clones, with around 87% occurring only once. Material: peripheral blood. The receptors stem from a human donor in a cohort sampled during active COVID-19.

The chain links TRBV21-1 to TRBJ2-3; TRBD2, as called in the table, went unchecked against the DNA. TRBV21-1 is assigned pseudogene status. CDR3 length: 15 residues. CDR3 bases: TGTGCCAGCAGTGCCGGACTAGCGGACACAGATACGCAGTATTTT. Protein product: CASSAGLADTDTQYF.

The J gene is TRBJ2-1, the V gene TRBV5-6, with TRBD2 matching 8 bases. The trim removed 0 bases at V and 0 bases at J, leaving 2 bases unmatched. Germline CDR1 reads SGHDT; CDR2 reads YYEEEE. CDR3 length equals 16 residues. The CDR3 region has the DNA TGTGCCAGCAGCTTGGGGGCGGGGGGCTCCTACAATGAGCAGTTCTTC. It codes for CASSLGAGGSYNEQFF.

This clone was picked up a small number of times. The chain links TRBV25-1 to TRBJ1-4; TRBD1 might be the D (5 bases). CDR3 length: 13 residues. From germline, CDR1 is MGHDK and CDR2 SYGVNS. The V end lost 3 bases, the J end lost 11 bases, and 13 bases lay between the germline ends. The CDR3 here is CASSDPGLGKLFF. CDR3 bases: TGTGCCAGCAGTGACCCAGGGTTGGGGAAACTGTTTTTT.

There are a few counts of this clone. The rearrangement joins TRBV6-5 to TRBJ2-7, with 13 bases lining up with TRBD2. CDR3 length equals 16 residues. From germline, CDR1 is MNHEY and CDR2 SVGAGI. Trimming at V came to 4 bases and at J to 0 bases, leaving 3 bases not matched to a gene. CDR3 coding DNA: TGTGCCAGCAGTTGGACTAGCGGGGGCCACTCCTACGAGCAGTACTTC. Translated: CASSWTSGGHSYEQYF.

V and J are TRBV7-9 and TRBJ1-5; a weak D match, TRBD1 (5 bases). The germline CDR1 and CDR2 sequences are SEHNR and FQNEAQ (reference sequence). The CDR3 has 14 residues. V lost 3 bases, J lost 6 bases, and 12 bases lay in between. The CDR3 nucleotides read TGTGCCAGCAGCTTGTCAGGGTCGACTCAGCCCCAGCATTTT. Encoded protein: CASSLSGSTQPQHF.

There are a few counts of this clone. The chain recombines TRBV5-1 with TRBJ2-7; the match to TRBD2 covers 14 bases. V gave up 4 bases and J gave up 3 bases; unmatched junction bases: 0. The germline CDR1 and CDR2 sequences are SGHRS and YFSETQ. There are 14 residues in the CDR3. DNA for the CDR3: TGCGCCAGCAGCGGGACTAGCGGGGGCTACGAGCAGTACTTC. This translates into CASSGTSGGYEQYF.

The chain employs TRBV19 and TRBJ1-1; D may be TRBD1 (5 bases). CDR3 size: 14 residues. Germline V gene lookup returns CDR1 LNHDA and CDR2 SQIVND (reference sequence). V was cut by 3 bases and J by 3 bases, with 11 bases left in between. CDR3 residues: CASSIREWDTEAFF. CDR3 sequence (DNA): TGTGCCAGTAGTATCAGGGAATGGGACACTGAAGCTTTCTTT. Using reference TRBV19 and TRBJ1-1 for the parts outside the CDR3, the full variable domain is DGGITQSPKYLFRKEGQNVTLSCEQNLNHDAMYWYRQDPGQGLRLIYYSQIVNDFQKGDIAEGYSVSREKKESFPLTVTSAQKNPTAFYLCASSIREWDTEAFFGQGTRLTVV.

Turning to this clone: Germline is not matched at one junction end, which may reflect a read error. V is TRBV19 and J is TRBJ2-5; 7 positions match TRBD1. The CDR3 is 15 amino acids. Per germline, CDR1 LNHDA and CDR2 SQIVND (reference sequence). CDR3 sequence: CASSPTYRGQDTQYF. CDR3 nucleotide sequence: TGTGCCAGTAGTCCTACCTACAGGGGACAAGACACCCAGTACTTC.

The chain links TRBV7-8 to TRBJ2-3; perhaps TRBD1 as D (6 bases). Germline CDR1 is SGHVS and CDR2 is FQNEAQ. The CDR3 loop spans 15 amino acids. Trimming cost V 1 base and J 0 bases, with 8 bases left between them. CDR3 sequence: CASSLDRGSTDTQYF. DNA for the CDR3: TGTGCCAGCAGCTTAGATAGGGGGAGCACAGATACGCAGTATTTT. Based on the CDR3 plus reference TRBV7-8 and TRBJ2-3, the full variable domain is GAGVSQSPRYKVAKRGQDVALRCDPISGHVSLFWYQQALGQGPEFLTYFQNEAQLDKSGLPSDRFFAERPEGSVSTLKIQRTQQEDSAVYLCASSLDRGSTDTQYFGPGTRLTVL.

This clone has a single count. The chain uses TRBV28 and TRBJ1-1; D remains unclear. Germline assignment: CDR1 MDHEN and CDR2 SYDVKM. Trimming pared 4 bases from V and 1 base from J, leaving 7 bases between. The CDR3 runs to 13 residues. The CDR3 region is CASSYGENTEAFF. The CDR3 nucleotides read TGTGCCAGCAGTTACGGAGAGAACACTGAAGCTTTCTTT.

The chain couples TRBV4-1 to TRBJ1-5; 12 bases are a match to TRBD1. The CDR3 contains 17 residues. The V and J ends lost 4 bases and 1 base, in that order; junction bases with no gene match: 5. CDR1 MGHRA and CDR2 YSYEKL come from the germline V gene. For the CDR3, the DNA is TGCGCCAGCAGCCGAGGGACAGGGGGCCGGAGCAATCAGCCCCAGCATTTT. Translating it yields CASSRGTGGRSNQPQHF.

The chain recombines TRBV7-3 with TRBJ2-3, with D perhaps TRBD1 (5 bases). This CDR3 is built from 13 residues. Germline CDR1 is SGHTA and CDR2 is FQGTGA. Between the trimmed V and J ends, which lost 1 base and 6 bases, there was a span of 8 bases. CDR3 protein: CASSLMGPDTQYF. The CDR3 DNA is TGTGCCAGCAGCTTAATGGGGCCGGATACGCAGTATTTT.

This clone was seen a single time. The chain employs TRBV5-1 and TRBJ2-2, with 10 nucleotides matching TRBD2. Germline CDR1 and CDR2: SGHRS and YFSETQ. This CDR3 comprises 17 residues. The V segment lost 2 bases and the J segment 2 bases; nucleotides outside the gene matches: 6. This CDR3 reads CASSLETSGPNTGELFF. The CDR3, as DNA: TGCGCCAGCAGCTTAGAGACTAGCGGGCCTAACACCGGGGAGCTGTTTTTT.

The chain joins TRBV28 to TRBJ2-7; 9 bases line up with TRBD1. This CDR3 spans 15 amino acids. V lost 6 bases to trimming and J lost 1 base; unmatched junction nucleotides: 7. The germline V gene has CDR1 MDHEN and CDR2 SYDVKM. CDR3 nucleotides: TGTGCCAGCAGGGGGGCGACAGGGGGATCCTACGAGCAGTACTTC. Protein product: CASRGATGGSYEQYF.

V gene TRBV28 combines with J gene TRBJ1-5; D remains unclear. The length of the CDR3 is 14 residues. V lost 4 bases, J lost 5 bases, and 12 bases lay in between. CDR1 is MDHEN, CDR2 SYDVKM, per germline. In DNA, the CDR3 is TGTGCCAGCAGTTCTGAGGAAAGCGATCAGCCCCAGCATTTT. It specifies CASSSEESDQPQHF.

This chain links TRBV6-5 with TRBJ2-7; D is undetermined. Germline values: CDR1 MNHEY, CDR2 SVGAGI. The CDR3 contains 13 residues. V was trimmed by 2 bases and J by 3 bases, leaving 8 bases between them. The CDR3 region is CASSYGQVYEQYF. In DNA, the CDR3 is TGTGCCAGCAGTTACGGGCAGGTCTACGAGCAGTACTTC.